The T cell receptor beta chain described here comes from a study of T-cell reconstitution after alpha-beta-depleted transplantation in children. This clonotype appeared many times. Its specificity is unknown. Findings and limits, study-wide: At one year after transplant, newly produced T cells mostly accounted for T-cell counts and diversity. In patients about two months after transplant, alpha-beta T cells reportedly arose from several hundred expanded graft clones. Where some patients showed high TCRbeta diversity at day 60, it came from recipient T cells and thymic progenitors that had survived.

Unique molecular identifiers were incorporated during preparation of the TCRbeta library. One entry per CDR3 protein, called by TCRdb with MiXCR from the PCR reads. The sample lists around 200,000 distinct CDR3 sequences; about 11% were seen once. Sequenced here: PBMCs, sampled before TCRalphabeta/CD19-depleted stem cell transplant. This TCR was sampled from a child under two years old with acute myeloid leukemia, due to receive a stem cell transplant.

The CDR3 nucleotides are TGTGCCAGCAGTGCCTGGCGGGAGACTGAGCAGTTCTTC. Encoded protein: CASSAWRETEQFF. J is TRBJ2-1 and V is TRBV27; TRBD2 matches 7 bases. The ends lost 5 bases at V and 9 bases at J; junction bases unmatched: 7. Germline values: CDR1 MNHEY, CDR2 SMNVEV (reference sequence). The CDR3 totals 13 residues.